Given below is one T cell receptor beta chain in context. This clonotype has ten or more counts. Its specific antigen is unknown. Within one base of it there is no much larger clone, and no base qualities were kept. This sample was included in a study of spatial heterogeneity in lung cancer (dated by TCRdb to about 2019). At the level of the whole study: The donors were approximately 70 patients from the lung TRACERx cohort who had early-stage, untreated non-small cell lung cancer. Follow-up PBMC samples were sequenced whenever available, with a median time to follow-up of approximately 23 months after resection. Beta-chain transcripts were consistently detected in greater numbers than alpha-chain transcripts, which likely reflects a higher abundance of beta-chain transcripts. In the raw uncorrected reads, each unique combination of TCR and UMI appeared more than ten times on average. In non-small cell lung cancer, the study quantitatively compared TCR alpha and beta repertoires across several tumor regions, matched nontumor lung, and blood. Nonsynonymous mutation counts, determined by whole-exome sequencing of tumor tissue, were related to TCR repertoire features. Both alpha and beta chains were TCR-sequenced in samples taken at surgery, namely 220 tumor regions, around 64 matched nontumor lung samples and 50 to 60 PBMC samples.

V lost 5 bases and J lost 5 bases, and the count of bases not matched to a germline gene is 5. From a lookup of the germline V gene, CDR1 and CDR2 are MNHNS and SASEGT. The CDR3, cysteine through phenylalanine, is 13 amino acids long. Only CDR3 DNA remains: 39 bases, in frame from the first base. Explained via the paper, the time point label denotes: blood at routine non-recurrence follow-up after resection. Whole RNA extracted from tumor and nontumor lung tissue, or from cryopreserved PBMC samples, was used for TCR sequencing without cell sorting. Only patients for whom sufficient RNA was available from at least two tumor regions were selected for TCR sequencing. The paper's findings and limits, for the study overall: Additional single-cell paired TCR alpha and beta sequencing was considered necessary to confirm, at a functional level, the hypothesis that regional TCRs recognize regional mutations. Ubiquitous expanded tumor TCRs showed up in blood more often at tumor resection than at routine follow-up. Comparisons of baseline and follow-up blood repertoires included only 15 or so patients.

The library was produced with 5' RACE. For sequencing, a NextSeq 500 was employed. The TCR library protocol attached a unique molecular identifier to each TCR cDNA molecule to allow correction of PCR and sequencing errors. Per the authors' processing: TCR identification, UMI-based error correction and CDR3 extraction were all carried out with Decombinator tools. TCRs above a frequency of 2 per 1,000, corresponding to the top 1% of the tumor frequency distribution, were defined as expanded. Rényi diversity was computed with the R vegan package after subsampling each repertoire 100 times to 5,000 TCRs. CDR3 similarity networks were built from amino acid triplet string-kernel similarity, with CDR3s being connected when pairwise similarity was above 0.82. TCRdb reanalyzed the raw reads on its own, using fastp at Q25 for trimming and MiXCR for clone calling, and kept in-frame beta chains. Duplicate CDR3 protein sequences are folded into a single record with the most common DNA and genes. These V and J calls are TCRdb output, not the study's own analysis. Recorded for this sample are 25,000 to 35,000 distinct CDR3 sequences; 10% of them occurred a single time. The ten largest clonotypes hold around 27% of the sample.

The sequence came from a female donor with early-stage non-small cell lung cancer. The chain is assembled from TRBV6-1 and TRBJ2-5; 7 junctional bases match TRBD2. The sample was PBMCs, taken at follow-up. Here the CDR3 is given as CASSQTGRETQYF. Here is the DNA: TGTGCCAGCAGTCAAACCGGGAGGGAGACCCAGTACTTC.